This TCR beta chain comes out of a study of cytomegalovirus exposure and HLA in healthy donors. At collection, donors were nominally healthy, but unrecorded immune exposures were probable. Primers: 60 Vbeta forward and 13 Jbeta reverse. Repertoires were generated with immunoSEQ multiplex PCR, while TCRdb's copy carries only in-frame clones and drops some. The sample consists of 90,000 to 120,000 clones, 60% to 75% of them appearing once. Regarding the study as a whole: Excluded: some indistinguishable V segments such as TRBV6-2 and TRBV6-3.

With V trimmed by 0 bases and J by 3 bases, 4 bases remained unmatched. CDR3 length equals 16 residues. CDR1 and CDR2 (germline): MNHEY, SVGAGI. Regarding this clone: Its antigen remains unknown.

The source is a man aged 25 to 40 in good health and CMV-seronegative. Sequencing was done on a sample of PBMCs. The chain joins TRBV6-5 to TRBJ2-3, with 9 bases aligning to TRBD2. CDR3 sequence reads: CASSYSGGGATDTQYF. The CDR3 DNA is TGTGCCAGCAGTTACTCGGGCGGGGGGGCAACAGATACGCAGTATTTT.